This TCR beta chain was documented in a study of T cell repertoires in aging, cancer and after chemotherapy. Peripheral blood genomic DNA, not sorted cells or RNA, was the template. Points from the study as a whole: Median generation probability rose over the chemotherapy interval in each cancer cohort, suggesting rebound thymic output. In cancer patients, declining TCR diversity with age involved lost richness and lost evenness.

The CDR3 consists of 14 residues. Germline V gene data show CDR1 as SSHAT and CDR2 as FNYEAQ (reference sequence). This clonotype was detected only a few times. The antigen is not known. A read error may produce the germline difference seen at one junction end. TRB rearrangements spanning V, D and J were amplified using mixed TRB-A/B primers. From the multiplex PCR reads, TCRdb called clonotypes with MiXCR, one entry per CDR3 protein. Seen here are approximately 13,000 distinct CDR3 sequences, 20% to 25% observed once, and the top ten hold 5.7%. The chain combines TRBV7-7 with TRBJ2-3; no firm D call. Sequencing used blood. This receptor was obtained from a human donor in good health. The CDR3, as DNA: TGTGCTAGCAGCTTAGTAAGGCGGACAGATACGCAGTATTTT. Its protein is CASSLVRRTDTQYF.